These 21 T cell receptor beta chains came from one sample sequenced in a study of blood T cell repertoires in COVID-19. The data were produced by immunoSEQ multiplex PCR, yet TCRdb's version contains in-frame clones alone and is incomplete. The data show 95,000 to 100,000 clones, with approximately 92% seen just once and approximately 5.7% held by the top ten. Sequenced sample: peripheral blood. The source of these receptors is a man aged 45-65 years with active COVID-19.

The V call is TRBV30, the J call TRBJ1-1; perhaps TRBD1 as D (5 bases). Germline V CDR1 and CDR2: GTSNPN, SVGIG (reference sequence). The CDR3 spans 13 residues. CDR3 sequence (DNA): TGTGCGGCGGATCCGGGGGGGAGCACTGAAGCTTTCTTT. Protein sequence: CAADPGGSTEAFF.

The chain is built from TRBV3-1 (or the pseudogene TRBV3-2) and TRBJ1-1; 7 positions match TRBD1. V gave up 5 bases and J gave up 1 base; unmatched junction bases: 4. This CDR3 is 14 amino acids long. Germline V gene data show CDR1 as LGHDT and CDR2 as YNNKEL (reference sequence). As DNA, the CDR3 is TGTGCCAGCAGCAACGACAGGGCGAACACTGAAGCTTTCTTT. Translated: CASSNDRANTEAFF.

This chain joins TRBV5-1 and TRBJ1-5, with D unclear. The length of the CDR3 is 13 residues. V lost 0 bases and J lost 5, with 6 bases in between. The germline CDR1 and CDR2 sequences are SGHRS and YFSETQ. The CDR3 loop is CASSLAPDQPQHF. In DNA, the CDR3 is TGCGCCAGCAGCTTGGCGCCAGATCAGCCCCAGCATTTT.

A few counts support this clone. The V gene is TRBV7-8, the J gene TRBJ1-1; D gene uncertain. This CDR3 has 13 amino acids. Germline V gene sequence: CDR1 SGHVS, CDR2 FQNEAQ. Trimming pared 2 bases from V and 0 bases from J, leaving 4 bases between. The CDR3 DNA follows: TGTGCCAGCAGCTTATCAATGAACACTGAAGCTTTCTTT. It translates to CASSLSMNTEAFF.

CDR3 sequence (DNA): TGTGCCAGCAGTCCCCTCCGTTACACAGATACGCAGTATTTT. Its translation: CASSPLRYTDTQYF. The chain recombines TRBV28 with TRBJ2-3; no reliable D call. CDR1 and CDR2 (germline): MDHEN, SYDVKM. The CDR3 has 14 residues. The V gene lost 5 bases and the J gene lost 2 bases, with 11 bases spanning the gap.

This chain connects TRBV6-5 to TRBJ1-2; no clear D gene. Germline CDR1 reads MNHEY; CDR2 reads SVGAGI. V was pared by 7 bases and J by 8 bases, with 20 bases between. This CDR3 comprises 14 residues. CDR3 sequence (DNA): TGTGCCAGCACTTCAGGAGGGCAGTCGCAAGGCTACACCTTC. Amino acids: CASTSGGQSQGYTF.

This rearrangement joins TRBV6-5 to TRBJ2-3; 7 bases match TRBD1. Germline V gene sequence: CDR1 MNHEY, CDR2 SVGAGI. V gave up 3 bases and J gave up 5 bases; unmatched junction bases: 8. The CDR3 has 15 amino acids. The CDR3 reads CASSYRGRVRDTQYF. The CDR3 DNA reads TGTGCCAGCAGTTATAGGGGGCGAGTGAGAGATACGCAGTATTTT.

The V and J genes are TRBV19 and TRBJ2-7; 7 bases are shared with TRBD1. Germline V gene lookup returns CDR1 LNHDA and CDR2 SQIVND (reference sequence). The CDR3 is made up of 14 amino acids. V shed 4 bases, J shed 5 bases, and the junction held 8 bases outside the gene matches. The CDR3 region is CASSTTGYAHEQYF. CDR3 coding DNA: TGTGCCAGTAGTACGACAGGGTACGCCCACGAGCAGTACTTC.

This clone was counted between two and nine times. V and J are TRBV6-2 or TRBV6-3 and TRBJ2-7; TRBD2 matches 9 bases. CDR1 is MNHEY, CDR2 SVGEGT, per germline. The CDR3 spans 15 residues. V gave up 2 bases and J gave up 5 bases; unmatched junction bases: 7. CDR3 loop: CASSYSSGGLHEQYF. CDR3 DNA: TGTGCCAGCAGTTACAGTAGCGGGGGCCTCCACGAGCAGTACTTC.

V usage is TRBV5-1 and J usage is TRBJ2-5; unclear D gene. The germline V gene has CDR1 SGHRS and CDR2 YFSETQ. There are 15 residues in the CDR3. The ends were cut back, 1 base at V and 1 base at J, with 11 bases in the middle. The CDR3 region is CASSLRVTFQETQYF. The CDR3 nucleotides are TGCGCCAGCAGCTTGCGGGTGACGTTCCAAGAGACCCAGTACTTC.

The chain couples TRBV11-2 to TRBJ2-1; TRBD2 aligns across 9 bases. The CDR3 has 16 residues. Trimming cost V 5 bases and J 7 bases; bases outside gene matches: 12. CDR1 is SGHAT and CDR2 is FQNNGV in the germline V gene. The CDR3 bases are TGTGCCAGCAGCCCGTATGTTGCGGGAGGGGGGAATGAGCAGTTCTTC. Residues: CASSPYVAGGGNEQFF.

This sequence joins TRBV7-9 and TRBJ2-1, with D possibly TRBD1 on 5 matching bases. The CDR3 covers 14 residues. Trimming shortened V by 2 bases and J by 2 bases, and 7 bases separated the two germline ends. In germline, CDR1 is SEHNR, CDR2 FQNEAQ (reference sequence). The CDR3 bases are TGTGCCAGCAGCTTAACAGGCGCCTACAATGAGCAGTTCTTC. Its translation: CASSLTGAYNEQFF.

DNA for the CDR3: TGTGCCAGCAGCTTAGACCCCTCTTCGGATGAGCAGTTCTTC. It specifies CASSLDPSSDEQFF. The chain uses TRBV11-3 and TRBJ2-1; D uncertain. Germline lookup yields CDR1 SGHNT and CDR2 YENEEA. There are 14 residues in the CDR3. Trimming left V 0 bases short and J 8 bases short, with 11 bases between.

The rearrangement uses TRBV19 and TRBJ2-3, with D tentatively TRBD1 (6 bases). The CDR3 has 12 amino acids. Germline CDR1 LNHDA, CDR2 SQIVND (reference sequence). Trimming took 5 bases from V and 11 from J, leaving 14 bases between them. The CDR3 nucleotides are TGTGCCAGTAGTCCCACAGGGAGTGGGCAGTATTTT. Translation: CASSPTGSGQYF.

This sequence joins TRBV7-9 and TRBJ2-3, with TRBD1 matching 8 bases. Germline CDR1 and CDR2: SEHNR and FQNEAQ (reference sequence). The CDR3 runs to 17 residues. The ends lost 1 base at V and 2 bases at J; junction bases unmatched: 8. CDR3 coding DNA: TGTGCCAGCAGCTTAGTCACCGGGACAGGACACACAGATACGCAGTATTTT. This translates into CASSLVTGTGHTDTQYF.

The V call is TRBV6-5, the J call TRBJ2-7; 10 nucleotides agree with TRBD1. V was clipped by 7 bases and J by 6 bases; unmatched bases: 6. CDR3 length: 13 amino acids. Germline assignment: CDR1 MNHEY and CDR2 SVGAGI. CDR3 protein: CASMTGGNSEQYF. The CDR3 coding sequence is TGTGCCAGCATGACAGGGGGCAATTCCGAGCAGTACTTC.

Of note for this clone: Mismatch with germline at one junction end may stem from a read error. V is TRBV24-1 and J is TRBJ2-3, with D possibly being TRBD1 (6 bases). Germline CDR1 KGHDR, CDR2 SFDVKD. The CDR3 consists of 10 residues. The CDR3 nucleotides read TGTGCCACGTCCGGGACAAAGTTACATTTT. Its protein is CATSGTKLHF.

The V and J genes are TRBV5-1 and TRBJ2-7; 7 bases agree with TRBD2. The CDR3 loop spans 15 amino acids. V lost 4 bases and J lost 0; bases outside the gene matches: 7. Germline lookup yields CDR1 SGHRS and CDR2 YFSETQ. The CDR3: CASSGGRVLSYEQYF. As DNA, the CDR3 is TGCGCCAGCAGCGGGGGGAGGGTGCTCTCCTACGAGCAGTACTTC. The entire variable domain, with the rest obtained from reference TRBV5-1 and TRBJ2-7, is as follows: KAGVTQTPRYLIKTRGQQVTLSCSPISGHRSVSWYQQTPGQGLQFLFEYFSETQRNKGNFPGRFSGRQFSNSRSEMNVSTLELGDSALYLCASSGGRVLSYEQYFGPGTRLTVT.

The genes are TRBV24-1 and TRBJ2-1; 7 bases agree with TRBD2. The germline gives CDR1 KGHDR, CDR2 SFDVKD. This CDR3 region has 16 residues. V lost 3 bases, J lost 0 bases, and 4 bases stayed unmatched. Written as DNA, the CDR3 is TGTGCCACCAGTGATGGGGGGGATAGCTCCTACAATGAGCAGTTCTTC. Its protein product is CATSDGGDSSYNEQFF.

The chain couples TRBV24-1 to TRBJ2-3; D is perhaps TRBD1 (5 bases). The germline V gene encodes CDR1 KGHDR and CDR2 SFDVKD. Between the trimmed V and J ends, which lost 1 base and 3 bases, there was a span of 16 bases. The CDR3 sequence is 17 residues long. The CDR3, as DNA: TGTGCCACCAGTGATTTTCCTAGGGGCGGACGGACAGATACGCAGTATTTT. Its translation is CATSDFPRGGRTDTQYF.

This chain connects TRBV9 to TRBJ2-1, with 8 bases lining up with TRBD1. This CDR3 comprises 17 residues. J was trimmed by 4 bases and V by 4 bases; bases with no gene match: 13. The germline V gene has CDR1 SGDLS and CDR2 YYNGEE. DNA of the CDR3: TGTGCCAGCAGCCGATCTACCGGGACAGGAGCTTACAATGAGCAGTTCTTC. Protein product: CASSRSTGTGAYNEQFF.